These T cell receptor beta chains were read from a single sample in a study of long-term antiretroviral therapy in people with HIV. TCRdb's table, derived via immunoSEQ multiplex PCR, lists solely in-frame clones and lacks some. This table holds over 25,000 clones, approximately 86% found once. The sequencing used unsorted PBMCs, collected 0.8 years after starting antiretroviral therapy. The source is a woman aged 25 to 39 with HIV. The CDR3 runs from the conserved cysteine through the conserved F or W. The D gene is left open where the match is weak.

j_call,v_call,d_call,cdr3_nt,cdr3_aa
TRBJ2-5,TRBV30,TRBD2,TGTGCCTGGAGTTCCCGGGGTGGAAGAGCGGGGGAGACCCAGTACTTC,CAWSSRGGRAGETQYF
TRBJ2-3,TRBV18,TRBD1,TGTGCCAGCTCACCGGGACAGCGAAGCACAGATACGCAGTATTTT,CASSPGQRSTDTQYF
TRBJ2-1,TRBV11-2,.,TGTGCCAGCAGCCCCCAACAGGGTCTTAAGACCCATGAGCAGTTCTTC,CASSPQQGLKTHEQFF
TRBJ2-5,TRBV6-1,.,TGTGCCAGCAGACCCCAGGGAAACTTCCAAGAGACCCAGTACTTC,CASRPQGNFQETQYF
TRBJ2-5,TRBV9,.,TGTGCCAGCAGCGTAGCTGTGGGCCAGGAGACCCAGTACTTC,CASSVAVGQETQYF
TRBJ1-2,TRBV15,.,TGTGCCACCAGCAGAGATCCAAGAGGTGGCTATGGCTACACCTTC,CATSRDPRGGYGYTF
TRBJ1-2,TRBV11-1,.,TGTGCCAGCAGCTTGGCGCAAGAGATATCTACTGGCTACACCTTC,CASSLAQEISTGYTF
TRBJ2-5,TRBV9,TRBD1,TGTGCCAGCAGCGGTCAGGGGGCGAGGACAGAGACCCAGTACTTC,CASSGQGARTETQYF
TRBJ1-1,TRBV6-5,.,TGTGCCAGCAGTTATTCAGGGGTACGCACTGAAGCTTTCTTT,CASSYSGVRTEAFF
TRBJ1-2,TRBV6-1,.,TGTGCCAGCAGTGAACTATGGTCTGGGAGAAACTATGGCTACACCTTC,CASSELWSGRNYGYTF
TRBJ1-1,TRBV2,.,TGTGCCAGCAGTCCCTTGAATGGGAACACTGAAGCTTTCTTT,CASSPLNGNTEAFF
TRBJ1-6,TRBV30,TRBD1,TGTGCCTGGAGGGGGACAGGGGATCGTTCACCCCTCCACTTT,CAWRGTGDRSPLHF
TRBJ1-2,TRBV18,.,TGTGCCAGCTCATCGCTGGGGGGTAATGTCGACTATGGCTACACCTTC,CASSSLGGNVDYGYTF
TRBJ2-5,TRBV2,TRBD1,TGTGCCAGCAGGGCGACAGGGGGTTCAGAGACCCAGTACTTC,CASRATGGSETQYF
TRBJ2-5,TRBV7-7,TRBD1,TGTGCCAGCAGCCCTGGGACAGCCCGAGAGACCCAGTACTTC,CASSPGTARETQYF
TRBJ2-3,TRBV4-1,TRBD2,TGCGCCAGCAGCCAGATTCCCCTGGGACTAGCGGGGGGGCCTTCAGATACGCAGTATTTT,CASSQIPLGLAGGPSDTQYF